In this sample, the clone carrying this TCR beta chain turned up a few times. Its cognate antigen is unknown. TCRdb recomputed calls from the 5' RACE reads with MiXCR, one row per CDR3 protein. The sample yields 130,000 or so distinct CDR3 sequences, roughly 11% seen once. This sample stems from a study of CD8 T cells in ankylosing spondylitis. Broader study findings: Ankylosing spondylitis blood seemed to carry a telltale TCR beta motif made of several highly homologous variants.

The CDR3 is 15 residues long. Trimming pared 2 bases from V and 9 bases from J, leaving 17 bases between. CDR1 and CDR2 (germline): SEHNR, FQNEAQ (reference sequence). The receptor's source is a female donor with ankylosing spondylitis or in good health (not recorded which). This chain links TRBV7-9 with TRBJ2-1; a possible D gene is TRBD2 (5 bases). Sequenced material: blood, either unsorted or a sorted T cell fraction (not recorded which). The CDR3 spells CASSLMERLAGEQFF. In DNA form, the CDR3 reads TGTGCCAGCAGCTTAATGGAGCGGCTAGCCGGTGAGCAGTTCTTC.